This TCR beta chain is drawn from a study of blood T cell repertoires in COVID-19. This clone was counted once. This table comes from immunoSEQ multiplex PCR, and its TCRdb copy is limited to in-frame clones, with some not included. Of some 230,000 clones listed, more than 75% were seen once; the top ten hold just under 1%. Sequencing was done on a sample of peripheral blood. The source is a man between 35 and 55 years old with acute or convalescent COVID-19.

CDR3 in DNA: TGCGCCAGCAGTGGTCAGTCAGAGGCCCAGCCCCAGCATTTT. Translated: CASSGQSEAQPQHF. The genes are TRBV23-1 and TRBJ1-5, with no clear D. TRBV23-1 is an open reading frame, and its role is uncertain. V was shortened by 5 bases and J by 7 bases, with 15 bases between the two germline ends. The CDR3 has 14 residues.